This record looks at one T cell receptor (beta chain) sequence and its context. The V gene lost 5 bases and the J gene lost 4 bases, with 9 bases spanning the gap. The length of the CDR3 is 12 residues. CDR1 and CDR2 from the germline V gene are SQVTM and ANQGSEA. Under the authors' procedure: Amplification with reference gene primers provided the estimates of nucleated cell counts. Assay: immunoSEQ multiplex PCR; the TCRdb copy retains only in-frame clones and omits some. V and J calls and clone size come straight from that table; D and trimming were deduced from the DNA. The table records approximately 120,000 clones, about 80% of them present only once. This sample is part of a study of blood T cell repertoires in COVID-19. Study information: The analysed material was cDNA or gDNA that came from T cells, B-cell-depleted T cells, or PBMCs.

This clonotype was obtained from a man between 40 and 49 years old with active or convalescent COVID-19. The sequencing sample was made of peripheral blood. The chain recombines TRBV29-1 with TRBJ1-5; D gene uncertain. The CDR3 sequence is CSVSQANQPQHF. The CDR3 DNA follows: TGCAGCGTTTCCCAGGCAAATCAGCCCCAGCATTTT.